A selection of T cell receptor beta chains follows, all from one sample in a study of control samples from healthy donors and cancer patients. Data came from immunoSEQ multiplex PCR; TCRdb stores just in-frame clones and leaves some out. The sample records roughly 80,000 clones, roughly 91% being singletons. Sequencing was carried out using blood. The source is a middle-aged man in good health. Each CDR3 is given with its conserved first and last residue. The order of the fields is J gene, V gene, D gene, clone size, CDR3 protein, CDR3 DNA. D genes are given only for firm matches. Clone size is stated in some rows and not others, as once, few, many or a class when expanded.

j_gene: TRBJ1-5
v_gene: TRBV5-8
d_gene: NA
abundance: NA
CDR3aa: CASSPRGFRQPQHF
CDR3nt: TGTGCCAGCAGCCCCAGGGGATTTCGTCAGCCCCAGCATTTT

j_gene: TRBJ2-1
v_gene: TRBV5-8
d_gene: NA
abundance: NA
CDR3aa: CASSPGLTTRNEQFF
CDR3nt: TGTGCCAGCAGCCCGGGACTCACAACCCGGAATGAGCAGTTCTTC

j_gene: TRBJ2-1
v_gene: TRBV10-3
d_gene: TRBD1
abundance: NA
CDR3aa: CAISESGQGNEQFF
CDR3nt: TGTGCCATCAGTGAGTCTGGACAGGGCAATGAGCAGTTCTTC

j_gene: TRBJ2-7
v_gene: TRBV3-1/TRBV3-2
d_gene: NA
abundance: once
CDR3aa: CASSQDTRIYEQYF
CDR3nt: TGTGCCAGCAGCCAAGACACCCGGATCTACGAGCAGTACTTC

j_gene: TRBJ2-1
v_gene: TRBV5-1
d_gene: NA
abundance: NA
CDR3aa: CASSPGQNEQFF
CDR3nt: TGCGCCAGCAGCCCCGGACAGAATGAGCAGTTCTTC

j_gene: TRBJ2-1
v_gene: TRBV4-2
d_gene: TRBD2
abundance: NA
CDR3aa: CASSQQLAGSYNEQFF
CDR3nt: TGTGCCAGCAGCCAACAACTAGCGGGCTCCTACAATGAGCAGTTCTTC

j_gene: TRBJ1-1
v_gene: TRBV19
d_gene: TRBD1
abundance: NA
CDR3aa: CASSIDPDRVSTEAFF
CDR3nt: TGTGCCAGTAGTATAGACCCGGACAGGGTGAGCACTGAAGCTTTCTTT

j_gene: TRBJ1-4
v_gene: TRBV30
d_gene: TRBD1
abundance: NA
CDR3aa: CAWSVRDRVATNEKLFF
CDR3nt: TGTGCCTGGAGCGTCCGTGACAGGGTCGCAACTAATGAAAAACTGTTTTTT

j_gene: TRBJ2-1
v_gene: TRBV24-1
d_gene: TRBD1
abundance: NA
CDR3aa: CATSDFTQGALNEQFF
CDR3nt: TGTGCCACCAGTGATTTTACCCAGGGGGCCCTCAATGAGCAGTTCTTC

j_gene: TRBJ1-3
v_gene: TRBV19
d_gene: NA
abundance: few
CDR3aa: CASSWGASGNTIYF
CDR3nt: TGTGCCAGTAGTTGGGGGGCGTCTGGAAACACCATATATTTT

j_gene: TRBJ1-2
v_gene: TRBV6-1
d_gene: TRBD1
abundance: many
CDR3aa: CASSEGTGLYGYTF
CDR3nt: TGTGCCAGCAGTGAAGGGACAGGGCTCTATGGCTACACCTTC

j_gene: TRBJ1-1
v_gene: TRBV6-5
d_gene: NA
abundance: NA
CDR3aa: CASTAQGANTEAFF
CDR3nt: TGTGCCAGCACCGCACAGGGAGCTAACACTGAAGCTTTCTTT

j_gene: TRBJ2-2
v_gene: TRBV19
d_gene: NA
abundance: NA
CDR3aa: CAISQGITGELFF
CDR3nt: TGTGCCATCTCTCAGGGGATAACCGGGGAGCTGTTTTTT

j_gene: TRBJ2-1
v_gene: TRBV7-9
d_gene: NA
abundance: NA
CDR3aa: CASNGPTSNEQFF
CDR3nt: TGTGCCAGCAATGGTCCGACTAGCAATGAGCAGTTCTTC

j_gene: TRBJ1-1
v_gene: TRBV11-2
d_gene: NA
abundance: NA
CDR3aa: CASSPGIAEAFF
CDR3nt: TGTGCCAGCAGTCCAGGGATCGCTGAAGCTTTCTTT

j_gene: TRBJ1-1
v_gene: TRBV30
d_gene: NA
abundance: NA
CDR3aa: CAWSVLLGTEAFF
CDR3nt: TGTGCCTGGAGTGTACTTTTGGGCACTGAAGCTTTCTTT

j_gene: TRBJ1-3
v_gene: TRBV7-8
d_gene: NA
abundance: NA
CDR3aa: CASSPDLLSGNTIYF
CDR3nt: TGTGCCAGCAGCCCGGACCTCCTCTCTGGAAACACCATATATTTT

j_gene: TRBJ2-3
v_gene: TRBV18
d_gene: NA
abundance: once
CDR3aa: CASSFRGSTDTQYF
CDR3nt: TGTGCCAGCTCATTCCGGGGGAGCACAGATACGCAGTATTTT

j_gene: TRBJ2-7
v_gene: TRBV11-2
d_gene: TRBD2
abundance: NA
CDR3aa: CAVRGSGGDEQYF
CDR3nt: TGTGCCGTAAGGGGTAGCGGGGGCGACGAGCAGTACTTC

j_gene: TRBJ2-1
v_gene: TRBV15
d_gene: TRBD2
abundance: NA
CDR3aa: CATSRVPTSGGLSSYNEQFF
CDR3nt: TGTGCCACCAGCAGAGTCCCTACTAGCGGGGGCCTCAGCTCCTACAATGAGCAGTTCTTC

j_gene: TRBJ2-7
v_gene: TRBV11-3
d_gene: NA
abundance: NA
CDR3aa: CASSSPARNYEQYF
CDR3nt: TGTGCCAGCAGCTCCCCCGCAAGGAACTACGAGCAGTACTTC

j_gene: TRBJ2-6
v_gene: TRBV18
d_gene: NA
abundance: NA
CDR3aa: CASSPPDLSRANVLTF
CDR3nt: TGTGCCAGCTCACCACCGGACCTCTCTAGGGCCAACGTCCTGACTTTC

j_gene: TRBJ2-5
v_gene: TRBV11-2
d_gene: NA
abundance: NA
CDR3aa: CASSLDRETQYF
CDR3nt: TGTGCCAGCAGCTTAGATCGGGAGACCCAGTACTTC

j_gene: TRBJ1-6
v_gene: TRBV2
d_gene: NA
abundance: NA
CDR3aa: CASTRTRQPPLHF
CDR3nt: TGTGCCAGCACCAGGACCCGACAGCCACCCCTCCACTTT

j_gene: TRBJ2-7
v_gene: TRBV9
d_gene: NA
abundance: NA
CDR3aa: CASSVDTGFSYEQYF
CDR3nt: TGTGCCAGCAGCGTAGATACAGGGTTCTCCTACGAGCAGTACTTC

j_gene: TRBJ1-2
v_gene: TRBV4-1
d_gene: NA
abundance: once
CDR3aa: CASSQELGSINYGYTF
CDR3nt: TGCGCCAGCAGCCAAGAGCTGGGCAGTATTAACTATGGCTACACCTTC

j_gene: TRBJ2-3
v_gene: TRBV9
d_gene: NA
abundance: NA
CDR3aa: CASSLAQGISTDTQYF
CDR3nt: TGTGCCAGCAGCCTAGCACAGGGAATCAGCACAGATACGCAGTATTTT

j_gene: TRBJ1-6
v_gene: TRBV5-6
d_gene: NA
abundance: few
CDR3aa: CASSRGGSPLHF
CDR3nt: TGTGCCAGCAGCCGTGGGGGTTCACCCCTCCACTTT

j_gene: TRBJ2-3
v_gene: TRBV9
d_gene: TRBD2
abundance: NA
CDR3aa: CASSVSGGAGDTQYF
CDR3nt: TGTGCCAGCAGCGTTAGCGGGGGGGCCGGGGATACGCAGTATTTT

j_gene: TRBJ1-2
v_gene: TRBV3-1/TRBV3-2
d_gene: TRBD1
abundance: NA
CDR3aa: CASSARRGQGAKGGYTF
CDR3nt: TGTGCCAGCAGCGCAAGAAGGGGACAGGGGGCTAAGGGTGGCTACACCTTC

j_gene: TRBJ1-1
v_gene: TRBV5-1
d_gene: TRBD1
abundance: NA
CDR3aa: CASSRQGAQNTEAFF
CDR3nt: TGCGCCAGCAGCAGACAGGGGGCGCAGAACACTGAAGCTTTCTTT

j_gene: TRBJ2-7
v_gene: TRBV27
d_gene: NA
abundance: NA
CDR3aa: CASRSPSVGHLEQYF
CDR3nt: TGTGCCAGCAGATCCCCTAGCGTCGGCCATCTCGAGCAGTACTTC

j_gene: TRBJ2-3
v_gene: TRBV9
d_gene: NA
abundance: once
CDR3aa: CASSVVNGGASDTQYF
CDR3nt: TGTGCCAGCAGCGTCGTGAATGGGGGGGCGTCAGATACGCAGTATTTT

j_gene: TRBJ1-2
v_gene: TRBV3-1/TRBV3-2
d_gene: NA
abundance: NA
CDR3aa: CASSQDRRQAVGYTF
CDR3nt: TGTGCCAGCAGCCAAGATCGGCGCCAAGCGGTCGGCTACACCTTC

j_gene: TRBJ1-4
v_gene: TRBV5-1
d_gene: NA
abundance: NA
CDR3aa: CASSLGTGSSHEKLFF
CDR3nt: TGCGCCAGCAGCTTGGGAACAGGAAGTTCGCACGAAAAACTGTTTTTT

j_gene: TRBJ1-6
v_gene: TRBV30
d_gene: NA
abundance: NA
CDR3aa: CAWKATGASPLHF
CDR3nt: TGTGCCTGGAAGGCTACCGGCGCTTCACCCCTCCACTTT

j_gene: TRBJ2-2
v_gene: TRBV11-3
d_gene: TRBD2
abundance: once
CDR3aa: CASSLGTSTGELFF
CDR3nt: TGTGCCAGCAGCTTAGGGACTAGCACCGGGGAGCTGTTTTTT

j_gene: TRBJ2-1
v_gene: TRBV10-2
d_gene: NA
abundance: NA
CDR3aa: CASRPNTYNEQFF
CDR3nt: TGCGCCAGCAGGCCCAACACATACAATGAGCAGTTCTTC

j_gene: TRBJ2-3
v_gene: TRBV5-1
d_gene: TRBD1
abundance: NA
CDR3aa: CASSQYRGELGTDTQYF
CDR3nt: TGCGCCAGCAGCCAATACAGGGGGGAATTAGGCACAGATACGCAGTATTTT

j_gene: TRBJ1-4
v_gene: TRBV2
d_gene: NA
abundance: NA
CDR3aa: CASSRDRNEKLFF
CDR3nt: TGTGCCAGCAGTCGAGACAGGAATGAAAAACTGTTTTTT

j_gene: TRBJ2-3
v_gene: TRBV27
d_gene: NA
abundance: NA
CDR3aa: CASSLGGSRDTQYF
CDR3nt: TGTGCCAGCAGTTTAGGGGGGAGCAGAGATACGCAGTATTTT

j_gene: TRBJ2-5
v_gene: TRBV7-9
d_gene: NA
abundance: once
CDR3aa: CASSGGLATPYQETQYF
CDR3nt: TGTGCCAGCAGCGGCGGGTTAGCGACGCCGTACCAAGAGACCCAGTACTTC

j_gene: TRBJ1-5
v_gene: TRBV18
d_gene: NA
abundance: NA
CDR3aa: CASSPLGGSNQPQHF
CDR3nt: TGTGCCAGCTCACCCCTTGGGGGGAGCAATCAGCCCCAGCATTTT

j_gene: TRBJ1-4
v_gene: TRBV5-4
d_gene: NA
abundance: NA
CDR3aa: CASSPTVKGEKLFF
CDR3nt: TGTGCCAGCAGCCCGACCGTGAAGGGTGAAAAACTGTTTTTT

j_gene: TRBJ1-1
v_gene: TRBV11-2
d_gene: NA
abundance: NA
CDR3aa: CASSLGGGNTEAFF
CDR3nt: TGTGCCAGCAGCCTTGGGGGAGGGAACACTGAAGCTTTCTTT

j_gene: TRBJ2-6
v_gene: TRBV10-2
d_gene: TRBD1
abundance: NA
CDR3aa: CASSERLQGPASGANVLTF
CDR3nt: TGCGCCAGCAGTGAAAGGTTACAGGGGCCCGCCTCTGGGGCCAACGTCCTGACTTTC

j_gene: TRBJ1-1
v_gene: TRBV29-1
d_gene: NA
abundance: NA
CDR3aa: CSVEAGVDTEAFF
CDR3nt: TGCAGCGTTGAAGCAGGGGTAGACACTGAAGCTTTCTTT

j_gene: TRBJ2-7
v_gene: TRBV7-9
d_gene: TRBD1
abundance: NA
CDR3aa: CASSFDAGQGAYEQYF
CDR3nt: TGTGCCAGCAGCTTTGATGCGGGACAGGGGGCCTACGAGCAGTACTTC

j_gene: TRBJ2-7
v_gene: TRBV4-2
d_gene: TRBD1
abundance: NA
CDR3aa: CASSHSGTVSYEQYF
CDR3nt: TGTGCCAGCAGCCATTCCGGGACAGTCTCCTACGAGCAGTACTTC

j_gene: TRBJ1-6
v_gene: TRBV5-1
d_gene: TRBD1
abundance: NA
CDR3aa: CASRGTGANSPLHF
CDR3nt: TGCGCCAGCAGAGGAACAGGGGCAAATTCACCCCTCCACTTT

j_gene: TRBJ2-2
v_gene: TRBV6-5
d_gene: NA
abundance: few
CDR3aa: CASRRDIRTGELFF
CDR3nt: TGTGCCAGCAGAAGGGACATACGCACCGGGGAGCTGTTTTTT

j_gene: TRBJ2-1
v_gene: TRBV7-9
d_gene: NA
abundance: NA
CDR3aa: CASSLGVGLNNEQFF
CDR3nt: TGTGCCAGCAGCTTAGGGGTCGGACTAAACAATGAGCAGTTCTTC

j_gene: TRBJ2-7
v_gene: TRBV29-1
d_gene: TRBD1
abundance: NA
CDR3aa: CSAGGQGEEQYF
CDR3nt: TGCAGCGCCGGTGGACAGGGTGAAGAGCAGTACTTC

j_gene: TRBJ2-5
v_gene: TRBV18
d_gene: NA
abundance: NA
CDR3aa: CASSYRDTYQETQYF
CDR3nt: TGTGCCAGCTCGTACCGGGACACGTACCAAGAGACCCAGTACTTC

j_gene: TRBJ2-3
v_gene: TRBV14
d_gene: TRBD2
abundance: NA
CDR3aa: CASSQVSLAADTQYF
CDR3nt: TGTGCCAGCAGCCAAGTCTCTCTAGCGGCAGATACGCAGTATTTT

j_gene: TRBJ1-6
v_gene: TRBV29-1
d_gene: NA
abundance: NA
CDR3aa: CSVEIEARGPLHF
CDR3nt: TGCAGCGTTGAAATAGAGGCCCGCGGGCCCCTCCACTTT

j_gene: TRBJ1-1
v_gene: TRBV6-1
d_gene: NA
abundance: NA
CDR3aa: CASSENEGGGRNTEAFF
CDR3nt: TGTGCCAGCAGTGAAAACGAGGGGGGAGGAAGGAACACTGAAGCTTTCTTT

j_gene: TRBJ1-6
v_gene: TRBV19
d_gene: TRBD1
abundance: NA
CDR3aa: CASSIDGDRASPLHF
CDR3nt: TGTGCCAGTAGTATAGATGGGGACAGGGCTTCACCCCTCCACTTT

j_gene: TRBJ1-1
v_gene: TRBV30
d_gene: NA
abundance: NA
CDR3aa: CAWSTEPNTEAFF
CDR3nt: TGTGCCTGGAGTACAGAGCCGAACACTGAAGCTTTCTTT

j_gene: TRBJ1-5
v_gene: TRBV2
d_gene: NA
abundance: NA
CDR3aa: CASRGVVNQPQHF
CDR3nt: TGTGCCAGCAGGGGGGTGGTCAATCAGCCCCAGCATTTT